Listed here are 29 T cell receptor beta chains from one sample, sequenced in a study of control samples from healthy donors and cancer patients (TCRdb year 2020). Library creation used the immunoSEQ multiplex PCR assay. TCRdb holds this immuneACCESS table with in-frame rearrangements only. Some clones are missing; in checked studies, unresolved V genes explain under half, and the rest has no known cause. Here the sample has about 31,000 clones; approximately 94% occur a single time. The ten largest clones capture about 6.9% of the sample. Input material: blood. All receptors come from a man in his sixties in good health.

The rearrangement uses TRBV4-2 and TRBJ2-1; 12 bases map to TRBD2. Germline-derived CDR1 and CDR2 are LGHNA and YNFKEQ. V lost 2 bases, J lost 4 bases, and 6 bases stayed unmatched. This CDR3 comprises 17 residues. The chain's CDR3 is CASSQTLAGGPYNEQFF. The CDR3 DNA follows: TGTGCCAGCAGCCAAACGCTAGCGGGGGGGCCGTACAATGAGCAGTTCTTC.

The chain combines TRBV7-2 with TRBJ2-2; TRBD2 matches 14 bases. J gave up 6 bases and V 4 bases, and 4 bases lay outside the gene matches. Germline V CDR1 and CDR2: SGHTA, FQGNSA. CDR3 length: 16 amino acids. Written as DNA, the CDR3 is TGTGCCAGCAGCTCACGGACTAGCGGGGGGTCCGGGGAGCTGTTTTTT. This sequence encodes CASSSRTSGGSGELFF.

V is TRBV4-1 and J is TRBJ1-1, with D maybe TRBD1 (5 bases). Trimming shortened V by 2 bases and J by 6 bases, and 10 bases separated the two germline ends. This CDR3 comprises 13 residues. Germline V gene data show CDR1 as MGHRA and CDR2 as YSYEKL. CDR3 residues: CASSQPVGAEAFF. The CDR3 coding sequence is TGCGCCAGCAGCCAACCCGTGGGGGCTGAAGCTTTCTTT.

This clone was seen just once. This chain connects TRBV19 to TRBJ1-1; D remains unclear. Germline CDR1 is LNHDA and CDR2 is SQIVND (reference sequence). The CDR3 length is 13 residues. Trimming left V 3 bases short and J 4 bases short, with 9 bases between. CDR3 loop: CASSIGWGTEAFF. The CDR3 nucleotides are TGTGCCAGTAGTATTGGCTGGGGCACTGAAGCTTTCTTT.

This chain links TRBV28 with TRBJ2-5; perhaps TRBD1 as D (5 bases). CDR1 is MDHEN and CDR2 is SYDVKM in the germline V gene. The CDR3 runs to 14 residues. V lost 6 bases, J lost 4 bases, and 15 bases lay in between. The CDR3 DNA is TGTGCCAGCAGCTTCACAGGTGGTAGAGAGACCCAGTACTTC. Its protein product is CASSFTGGRETQYF.

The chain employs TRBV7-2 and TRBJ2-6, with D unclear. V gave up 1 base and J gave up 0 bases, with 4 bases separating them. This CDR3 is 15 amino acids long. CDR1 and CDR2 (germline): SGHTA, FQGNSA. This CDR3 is CASSLEPSGANVLTF. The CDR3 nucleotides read TGTGCCAGCAGCTTAGAACCCTCTGGGGCCAACGTCCTGACTTTC.

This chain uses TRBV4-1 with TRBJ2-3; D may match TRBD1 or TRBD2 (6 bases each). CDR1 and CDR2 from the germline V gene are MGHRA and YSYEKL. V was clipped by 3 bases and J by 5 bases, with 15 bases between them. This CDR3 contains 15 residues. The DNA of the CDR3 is TGCGCCAGCAGCCAGGGGGGCAGGGTGCAAGATACGCAGTATTTT. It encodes CASSQGGRVQDTQYF.

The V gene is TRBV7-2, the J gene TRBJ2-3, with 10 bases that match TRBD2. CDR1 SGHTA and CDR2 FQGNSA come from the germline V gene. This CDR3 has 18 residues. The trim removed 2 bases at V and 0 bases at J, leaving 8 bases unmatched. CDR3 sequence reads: CASSLTNLLAGSTDTQYF. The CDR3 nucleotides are TGTGCCAGCAGCTTAACGAATTTACTAGCGGGGAGCACAGATACGCAGTATTTT.

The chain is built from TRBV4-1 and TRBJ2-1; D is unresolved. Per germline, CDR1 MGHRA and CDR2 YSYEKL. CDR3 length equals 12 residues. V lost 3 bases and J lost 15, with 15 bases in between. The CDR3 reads CASSQIGRDTFF. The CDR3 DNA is TGCGCCAGCAGCCAGATCGGAAGGGATACGTTCTTC.

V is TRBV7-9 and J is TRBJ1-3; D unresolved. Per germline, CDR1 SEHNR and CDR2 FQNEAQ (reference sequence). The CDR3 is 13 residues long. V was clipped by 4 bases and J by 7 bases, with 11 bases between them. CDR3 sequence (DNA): TGTGCCAGCAGCTCAGGACCGAGCAACACCATATATTTT. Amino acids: CASSSGPSNTIYF.

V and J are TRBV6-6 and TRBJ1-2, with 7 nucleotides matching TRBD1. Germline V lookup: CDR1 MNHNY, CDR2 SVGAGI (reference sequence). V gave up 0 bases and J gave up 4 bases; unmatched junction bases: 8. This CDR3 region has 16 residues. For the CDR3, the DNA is TGTGCCAGCAGTTACTCCCGAGGGGACAGCTTCTATGGCTACACCTTC. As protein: CASSYSRGDSFYGYTF.

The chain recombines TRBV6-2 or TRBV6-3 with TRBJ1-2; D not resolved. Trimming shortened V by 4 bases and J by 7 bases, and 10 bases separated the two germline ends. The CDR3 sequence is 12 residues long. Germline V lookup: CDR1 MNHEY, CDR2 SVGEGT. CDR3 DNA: TGTGCCAGCAGTTTCAAAGGGAGTGGCTACACCTTC. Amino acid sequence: CASSFKGSGYTF.

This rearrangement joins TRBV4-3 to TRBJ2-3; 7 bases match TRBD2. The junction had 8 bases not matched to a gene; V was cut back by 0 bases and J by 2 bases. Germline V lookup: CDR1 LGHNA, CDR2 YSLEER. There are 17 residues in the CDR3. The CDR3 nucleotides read TGCGCCAGCAGCCAAGATTCGGGCGGGAGAAACACAGATACGCAGTATTTT. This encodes CASSQDSGGRNTDTQYF.

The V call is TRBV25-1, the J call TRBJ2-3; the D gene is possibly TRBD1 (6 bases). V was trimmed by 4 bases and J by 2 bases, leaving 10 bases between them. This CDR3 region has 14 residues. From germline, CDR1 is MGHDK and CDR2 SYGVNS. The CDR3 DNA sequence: TGTGCCAGCAGTGCACAGGGAAACACAGATACGCAGTATTTT. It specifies CASSAQGNTDTQYF.

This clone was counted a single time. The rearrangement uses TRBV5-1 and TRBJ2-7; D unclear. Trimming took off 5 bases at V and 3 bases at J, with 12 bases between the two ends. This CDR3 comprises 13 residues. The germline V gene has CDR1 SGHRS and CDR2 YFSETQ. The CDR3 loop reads CASSRLGNYEQYF. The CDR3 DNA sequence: TGCGCCAGCAGTAGGTTGGGGAACTACGAGCAGTACTTC.

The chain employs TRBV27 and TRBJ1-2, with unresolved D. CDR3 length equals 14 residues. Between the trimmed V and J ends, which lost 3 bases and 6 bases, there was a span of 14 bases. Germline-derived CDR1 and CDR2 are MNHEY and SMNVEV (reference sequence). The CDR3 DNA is TGTGCCAGCAGTTTCTCTACCTTGAAGGATGGCTACACCTTC. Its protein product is CASSFSTLKDGYTF.

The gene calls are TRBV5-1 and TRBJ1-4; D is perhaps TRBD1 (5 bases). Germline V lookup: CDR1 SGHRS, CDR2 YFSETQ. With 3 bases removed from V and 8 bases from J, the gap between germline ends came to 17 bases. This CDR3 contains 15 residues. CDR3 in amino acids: CASSSGPRGREKLFF. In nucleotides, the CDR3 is TGCGCCAGCAGCTCGGGACCCCGCGGTCGGGAAAAACTGTTTTTT.

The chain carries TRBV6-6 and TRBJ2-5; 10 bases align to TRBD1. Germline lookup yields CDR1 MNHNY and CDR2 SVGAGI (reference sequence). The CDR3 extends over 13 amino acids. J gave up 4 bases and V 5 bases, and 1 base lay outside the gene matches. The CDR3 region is CASSRDRGETQYF. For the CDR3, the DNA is TGTGCCAGCAGTCGGGACAGGGGAGAGACCCAGTACTTC.

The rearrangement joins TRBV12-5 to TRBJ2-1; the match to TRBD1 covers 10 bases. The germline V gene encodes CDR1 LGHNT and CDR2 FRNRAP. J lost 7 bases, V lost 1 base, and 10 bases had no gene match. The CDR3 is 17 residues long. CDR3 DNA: TGTGCTAGTGGTTTGGCCTCGACAGGGGGCTTACGTAATGAGCAGTTCTTC. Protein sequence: CASGLASTGGLRNEQFF.

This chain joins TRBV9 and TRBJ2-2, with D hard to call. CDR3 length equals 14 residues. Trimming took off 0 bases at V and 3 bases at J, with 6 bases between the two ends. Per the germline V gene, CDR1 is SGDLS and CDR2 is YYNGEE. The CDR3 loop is CASSVVTYTGELFF. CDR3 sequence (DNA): TGTGCCAGCAGCGTAGTGACATACACCGGGGAGCTGTTTTTT.

CDR3 protein: CASSQVEGNTQYF. The CDR3 region has the DNA TGCGCCAGCAGCCAAGTCGAGGGAAATACGCAGTATTTT. The chain recombines TRBV4-3 with TRBJ2-3; D possibly corresponds to TRBD2 (5 bases). V dropped 1 base and J dropped 7 bases, with 9 bases sitting between them. There are 13 residues in the CDR3. Germline V gene lookup returns CDR1 LGHNA and CDR2 YSLEER.

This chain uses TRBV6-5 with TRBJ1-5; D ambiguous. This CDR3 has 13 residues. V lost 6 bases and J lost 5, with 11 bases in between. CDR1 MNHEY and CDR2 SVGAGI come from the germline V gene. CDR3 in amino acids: CASRPGSYQPQHF. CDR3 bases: TGTGCCAGCAGGCCAGGTTCTTATCAGCCCCAGCATTTT.

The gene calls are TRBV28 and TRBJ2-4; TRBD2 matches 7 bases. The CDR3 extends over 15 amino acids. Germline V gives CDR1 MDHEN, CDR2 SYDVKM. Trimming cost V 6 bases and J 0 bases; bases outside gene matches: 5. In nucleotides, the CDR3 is TGTGCCAGCAGATTGGGGGGGATAGCCAAAAACATTCAGTACTTC. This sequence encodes CASRLGGIAKNIQYF.

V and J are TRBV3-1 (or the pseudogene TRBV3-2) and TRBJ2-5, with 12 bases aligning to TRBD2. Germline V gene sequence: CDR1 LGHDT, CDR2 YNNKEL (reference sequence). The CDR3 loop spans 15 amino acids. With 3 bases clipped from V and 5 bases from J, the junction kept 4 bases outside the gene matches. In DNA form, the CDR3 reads TGTGCCAGCAGCCACCTAGCGGGGGGGCCGGAGACCCAGTACTTC. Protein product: CASSHLAGGPETQYF.

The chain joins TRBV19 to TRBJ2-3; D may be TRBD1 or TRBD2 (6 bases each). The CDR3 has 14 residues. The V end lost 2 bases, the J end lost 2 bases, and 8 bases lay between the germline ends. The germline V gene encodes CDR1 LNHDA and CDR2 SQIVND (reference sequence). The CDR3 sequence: CASSIRGVTDTQYF. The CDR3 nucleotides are TGTGCCAGTAGTATAAGGGGGGTCACAGATACGCAGTATTTT.

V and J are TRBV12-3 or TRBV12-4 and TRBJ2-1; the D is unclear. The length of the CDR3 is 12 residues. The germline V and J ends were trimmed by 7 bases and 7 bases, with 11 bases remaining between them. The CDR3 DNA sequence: TGTGCCAGCACCGTACACCTAAATGAGCAGTTCTTC. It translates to CASTVHLNEQFF.

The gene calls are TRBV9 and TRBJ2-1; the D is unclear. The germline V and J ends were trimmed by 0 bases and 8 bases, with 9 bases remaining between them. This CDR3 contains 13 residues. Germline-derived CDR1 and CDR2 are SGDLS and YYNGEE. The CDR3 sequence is CASSVVDWDEQFF. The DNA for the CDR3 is TGTGCCAGCAGCGTAGTGGATTGGGATGAGCAGTTCTTC.

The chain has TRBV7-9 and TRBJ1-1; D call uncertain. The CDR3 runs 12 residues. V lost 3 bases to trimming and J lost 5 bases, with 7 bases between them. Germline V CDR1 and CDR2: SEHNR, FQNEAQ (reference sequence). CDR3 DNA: TGTGCCAGCAGCTTCCCGGGGACTGAAGCTTTCTTT. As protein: CASSFPGTEAFF.

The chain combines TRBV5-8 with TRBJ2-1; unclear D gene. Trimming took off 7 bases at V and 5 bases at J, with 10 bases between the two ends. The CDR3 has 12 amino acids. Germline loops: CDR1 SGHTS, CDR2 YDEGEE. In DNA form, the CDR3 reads TGTGCCAGCGCCGACCGAAACAATGAGCAGTTCTTC. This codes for CASADRNNEQFF. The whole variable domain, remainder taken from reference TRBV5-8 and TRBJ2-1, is EAGVTQSPTHLIKTRGQQATLRCSPISGHTSVYWYQQALGLGLQFLLWYDEGEERNRGNFPPRFSGRQFPNYSSELNVNALELEDSALYLCASADRNNEQFFGPGTRLTVL.